This T cell receptor beta chain was obtained from a study of T-cell reconstitution after alpha-beta-depleted transplantation in children. Molecular barcoding with unique molecular identifiers was used for the TCRbeta library. MiXCR, run by TCRdb on the PCR reads, gives a single entry per CDR3 protein. The table shows around 30,000 distinct CDR3 sequences, with under 6.5% occurring only once. A word on this clonotype: Its antigen is currently unknown.

Germline V gene sequence: CDR1 DFQATT, CDR2 SNEGSKA (reference sequence). This CDR3 has 14 amino acids. V lost 4 bases, J lost 6 bases, and 7 bases stayed unmatched. Study results and caveats: Counts and diversity of T cells one year after transplant came mostly from newly produced T cells. Several patients had high TCRbeta diversity at day 60; it came from surviving recipient T cells and thymic progenitors. By about two months after transplant, alpha-beta T cells reportedly arose from several hundred graft clones that had expanded.

The chain couples TRBV20-1 to TRBJ1-2; the match to TRBD1 covers 11 bases. This sequence was found in a child younger than two who had a stem cell transplant for acute myeloid leukemia, so the T cells may come from the graft donor. The sequenced sample was peripheral blood, obtained 60 days after TCRalphabeta/CD19-depleted stem cell transplant. The CDR3: CSANPGQGGDGYTF. The CDR3 bases are TGCAGTGCTAACCCGGGACAGGGGGGAGATGGCTACACCTTC.